This T cell receptor (beta chain) emerged from a study of T-cell reconstitution after alpha-beta-depleted transplantation in children. Per the germline V gene, CDR1 is DFQATT and CDR2 is SNEGSKA (reference sequence). CDR3 length: 13 amino acids. V was clipped by 6 bases and J by 2 bases; unmatched bases: 3. Researchers prepared the TCRbeta library using unique molecular identifiers, the study reports. TCRdb used MiXCR to reprocess the PCR reads, holding one entry per CDR3 protein. This table holds a few hundred thousand distinct CDR3 sequences, 10% to 15% found once. This clonotype was observed at least ten times.

This TCR derives from a male patient aged 10 to 17 who had a stem cell transplant for acute myeloid leukemia, so the T cells may come from the graft donor. This specimen consisted of PBMCs, mostly from graft donor cells, obtained 360 days after TCRalphabeta/CD19-depleted stem cell transplant. The rearrangement links TRBV20-1 to TRBJ2-3; 9 bases are shared with TRBD2. CDR3 protein: CSALAGDTDTQYF. The CDR3 DNA sequence: TGCAGTGCCTTAGCGGGGGACACAGATACGCAGTATTTT.